The rows below give T cell receptor beta chains drawn from one sample of a study of cytomegalovirus exposure and HLA in healthy donors. TCRdb keeps only in-frame clones here, not all; method: immunoSEQ multiplex PCR. There are over 150,000 clones in the sample; roughly four fifths occur only once, and 2.9% lies in the top ten. Material: PBMCs. The receptor set was obtained from a male donor in good health and CMV-seronegative. Each CDR3 is given with its conserved first and last residue. A D gene is named only where the DNA matches it firmly. A row's size may be missing; if present it is once, few, many or a size class.

size,D,V,J,DNA,CDR3
-,-,TRBV6-6,TRBJ1-5,TGTGCCAGCAGTACCCCACAGAATCAGCCCCAGCATTTT,CASSTPQNQPQHF
few,-,TRBV29-1,TRBJ1-2,TGCAGCACCGAGACAGCTAACTATGGCTACACCTTC,CSTETANYGYTF
-,TRBD2,TRBV19,TRBJ2-3,TGTGCCAGTAGTGGAACTAGTATGGGAGGGCCCCCAGATACGCAGTATTTT,CASSGTSMGGPPDTQYF
-,TRBD2,TRBV4-3,TRBJ2-2,TGCGCCAGCAGCCAAGAGTTGAGGGCCCGGGGGGCCGGGGAGCTGTTTTTT,CASSQELRARGAGELFF
-,TRBD1,TRBV5-1,TRBJ1-1,TGCGCCAGCAGCTTCGGACAGGGACAGACTGAAGCTTTCTTT,CASSFGQGQTEAFF
-,-,TRBV7-9,TRBJ1-1,TGTGCCAGCAGCCCACAGGGTGAAGCTTTCTTT,CASSPQGEAFF
-,TRBD2,TRBV5-4,TRBJ2-7,TGTGCCAGCAGCTTGGGCGGGAGAAGTTACGAGCAGTACTTC,CASSLGGRSYEQYF
-,TRBD1,TRBV6-1,TRBJ2-7,TGTGCCAGCAGTGAATTCCTATCCGGGACAGGGGCCTACGAGCAGTACTTC,CASSEFLSGTGAYEQYF
-,-,TRBV27,TRBJ2-7,TGTGCCAGCAGTTTATTTTTCACCATGGGCAACTCCTACGAGCAGTACTTC,CASSLFFTMGNSYEQYF
few,TRBD2,TRBV14,TRBJ2-1,TGTGCCAGCAGGGAAAGCGGGGGGGGGAATGAGCAGTTCTTC,CASRESGGGNEQFF
-,-,TRBV25-1,TRBJ1-2,TGTGCCAGCAGTGAATCCCCCCATAACTATGGCTACACCTTC,CASSESPHNYGYTF
few,-,TRBV28,TRBJ1-2,TGTGCCAGCAGCATACAGGGATATGGCTACACCTTC,CASSIQGYGYTF
-,TRBD1,TRBV5-1,TRBJ1-2,TGCGCCAGCAGCTTAACAGGGGGCGGAAACTATGGCTACACCTTC,CASSLTGGGNYGYTF
-,-,TRBV19,TRBJ2-1,TGTGCCAGTAGTATCTCGGTAGCCAACAATGAGCAGTTCTTC,CASSISVANNEQFF
few,-,TRBV9,TRBJ2-6,TGTGCCAGCAGCGTCGCCTCGGGTGGCTCTGGGGCCAACGTCCTGACTTTC,CASSVASGGSGANVLTF
-,-,TRBV5-4,TRBJ2-7,TGTGCCAGCAGCTTTCCAGGCAGGTCCCACTACGAGCAGTACTTC,CASSFPGRSHYEQYF
-,-,TRBV10-2,TRBJ1-5,TGCGCCAGCAGTGAGCCGAGTCAGCCCCAGCATTTT,CASSEPSQPQHF
-,TRBD1,TRBV7-7,TRBJ2-1,TGTGCCAGCAGCGAACAACTCGGACAGGGGGGTAGTGAGCAGTTCTTC,CASSEQLGQGGSEQFF
-,-,TRBV7-2,TRBJ2-7,TGTGCCAGCAGCGCGGCCTACGAGCAGTACTTC,CASSAAYEQYF
few,TRBD2,TRBV28,TRBJ2-3,TGTGCCAGCAGTTCCCCAGCGGGAGTTGCAGATACGCAGTATTTT,CASSSPAGVADTQYF
few,TRBD1,TRBV9,TRBJ1-3,TGTGCCAGCAGCGTACACCAGGGGGCTTGGGGAAACACCATATATTTT,CASSVHQGAWGNTIYF
-,-,TRBV11-2,TRBJ2-3,TGTGCCAGCAGCTTATCCTTCTCAGATACGCAGTATTTT,CASSLSFSDTQYF
-,-,TRBV7-9,TRBJ2-2,TGTGCCAGCGGTCCCCGGCGGGGCGAGGCCGGGGAGCTGTTTTTT,CASGPRRGEAGELFF
-,TRBD1,TRBV5-1,TRBJ2-3,TGCGCCAGCAGTTCCGGACAGGGAACAGATACGCAGTATTTT,CASSSGQGTDTQYF
-,-,TRBV6-1,TRBJ2-4,TGTGCCAGCAGCCGAGAAAACATTCAGTACTTC,CASSRENIQYF
-,-,TRBV9,TRBJ1-5,TGTGCCAGCAGGTTCACAGGGAAGATTAGCAATCAGCCCCAGCATTTT,CASRFTGKISNQPQHF
few,-,TRBV6-1,TRBJ1-3,TGTGCCAGCAGTGACGGGGGATCTGGAAACACCATATATTTT,CASSDGGSGNTIYF
once,-,TRBV6-1,TRBJ1-1,TGTGCCAGCAGTGGCGGACAACGGACTGAAGCTTTCTTT,CASSGGQRTEAFF
-,TRBD2,TRBV19,TRBJ2-2,TGTGCCAGTAGTGTGGTTAGCGGGAGCACCGGGGAGCTGTTTTTT,CASSVVSGSTGELFF
-,TRBD2,TRBV9,TRBJ2-3,TGTGCCAGCAGCGCCCTGACTAGCGGGAGGGCAGATACGCAGTATTTT,CASSALTSGRADTQYF
-,TRBD1,TRBV30,TRBJ2-7,TGTGCCTGGAGTGCCCGGGACAGGGGCACCTACGAGCAGTACTTC,CAWSARDRGTYEQYF
-,TRBD2,TRBV2,TRBJ2-5,TGTGCCAGCAGGATCGGACTAGCGGGAGGGCCGGTTCAGACCCAGTACTTC,CASRIGLAGGPVQTQYF
-,-,TRBV6-5,TRBJ1-2,TGTGCCAGCAGTTACCACGCGGAGAGGAGGAACTATGGCTACACCTTC,CASSYHAERRNYGYTF
once,-,TRBV30,TRBJ2-7,TGTGCCTGGAGTTTCAGTTCCTACGAGCAGTACTTC,CAWSFSSYEQYF
many,-,TRBV6-5,TRBJ2-7,TGTGCCAGCAGCCCCCTTCGGGTAAGATACGAGCAGTACTTC,CASSPLRVRYEQYF
-,TRBD2,TRBV6-5,TRBJ2-7,TGTGCCAGCAGCCCCGGACTAGCGGTCTCCTACGAGCAGTACTTC,CASSPGLAVSYEQYF
-,-,TRBV7-3,TRBJ2-1,TGTGCCAGCAGCTCCTACCTCTACAATGAGCAGTTCTTC,CASSSYLYNEQFF